Shown below are 21 T cell receptor beta chains from a single sample sequenced in a study of T cell responses to AZD1222 COVID-19 vaccine. Only in-frame clones appear in the TCRdb table, and some are missing; sequencing was by immunoSEQ multiplex PCR. The data hold 190,000 or so clones, with about 89% observed a single time. Material: peripheral blood, obtained 28 days after the second AZD1222 dose. Receptors originate from an adult who received the AZD1222 COVID-19 vaccine.

The chain couples TRBV28 to TRBJ2-1; D remains ambiguous. Deletions cut 5 bases from V and 2 bases from J, with 7 bases between. The CDR3 totals 13 residues. Per germline, CDR1 MDHEN and CDR2 SYDVKM. The DNA for the CDR3 is TGTGCCAGCAGTACCCCCGCCTACAATGAGCAGTTCTTC. It yields the protein CASSTPAYNEQFF.

The chain joins TRBV18 to TRBJ2-5; D unresolved. Per germline, CDR1 KGHSH and CDR2 LQKENI. V was clipped by 2 bases and J by 0 bases, with 7 bases between them. The CDR3 totals 14 residues. CDR3 nucleotides: TGTGCCAGCTCACCAACGGGTGACCAAGAGACCCAGTACTTC. Translating gives CASSPTGDQETQYF.

The CDR3 region is CATSDSFGRETQYF. The CDR3 bases are TGTGCCACCAGTGATTCTTTCGGGAGGGAGACCCAGTACTTC. This sequence joins TRBV24-1 and TRBJ2-5; 7 bases are a match to TRBD2. This CDR3 is 14 amino acids long. The ends lost 2 bases at V and 5 bases at J; junction bases unmatched: 4. Looked up from germline, CDR1 is KGHDR and CDR2 is SFDVKD.

The chain employs TRBV19 and TRBJ1-5; 7 nucleotides align to TRBD1. V dropped 9 bases and J dropped 4; count of bases not matched to a gene: 6. This CDR3 is built from 13 residues. Germline V gene lookup returns CDR1 LNHDA and CDR2 SQIVND (reference sequence). The DNA for the CDR3 is TGTGCCAGCGAGACAGGGTTGAATCAGCCCCAGCATTTT. This encodes CASETGLNQPQHF.

The V and J genes are TRBV6-5 and TRBJ2-3; D not certain. Germline V lookup: CDR1 MNHEY, CDR2 SVGAGI. The CDR3 covers 11 residues. The germline V and J ends were trimmed by 8 bases and 4 bases, with 7 bases remaining between them. CDR3 amino acids: CASLNSDTQYF. The CDR3 bases are TGTGCCAGCCTAAACTCAGATACGCAGTATTTT.

In its sample, this clone was seen once. V and J are TRBV28 and TRBJ1-5, with 10 bases aligning to TRBD1. Unmatched junction bases numbered 9, after V lost 5 bases and J lost 5 bases. This CDR3 has 16 amino acids. Per germline, CDR1 MDHEN and CDR2 SYDVKM. CDR3 region: CASSPTTGGVYQPQHF. CDR3 bases: TGTGCCAGCAGTCCCACGACAGGGGGCGTCTATCAGCCCCAGCATTTT.

The chain couples TRBV5-1 to TRBJ2-2; D is ambiguous. CDR1 SGHRS and CDR2 YFSETQ come from the germline V gene. V dropped 4 bases and J dropped 1 base, with 11 bases sitting between them. The CDR3 spans 15 residues. The CDR3 region has the DNA TGCGCCAGCAGCCTTTCGGGTCTGAACACCGGGGAGCTGTTTTTT. It specifies CASSLSGLNTGELFF.

V and J are TRBV24-1 and TRBJ2-3; a possible D gene is TRBD1 (6 bases). The CDR3 spans 18 residues. V was trimmed by 2 bases and J by 2 bases, leaving 19 bases between them. Looked up from germline, CDR1 is KGHDR and CDR2 is SFDVKD. The chain's CDR3 is CATSDSPASGGYTDTQYF. DNA for the CDR3: TGTGCCACCAGTGATTCACCCGCGAGTGGGGGCTACACAGATACGCAGTATTTT.

The chain combines TRBV18 with TRBJ2-7; D is possibly TRBD2 (5 bases). With 3 bases removed from V and 3 bases from J, the gap between germline ends came to 18 bases. CDR1 KGHSH and CDR2 LQKENI come from the germline V gene. The CDR3 extends over 16 amino acids. As DNA, the CDR3 is TGTGCCAGCTCACCCCAAGGTTCCGGGAACGTCTACGAGCAGTACTTC. Amino acid sequence: CASSPQGSGNVYEQYF.

This rearrangement joins TRBV3-1 (or the pseudogene TRBV3-2) to TRBJ1-3; D is perhaps TRBD1 (6 bases). This CDR3 spans 16 amino acids. With 4 bases removed from V and 0 bases from J, the gap between germline ends came to 13 bases. In germline, CDR1 is LGHDT, CDR2 YNNKEL (reference sequence). CDR3 in DNA: TGTGCCAGCAGCCCCCCCTCGGGGGCCTCTGGAAACACCATATATTTT. Translating it yields CASSPPSGASGNTIYF.

V gene TRBV5-4 combines with J gene TRBJ2-7, with D possibly matching TRBD1 (6 bases). CDR1 SGHNT and CDR2 YYREEE come from the germline V gene (reference sequence). V was clipped by 2 bases and J by 3 bases, with 21 bases between them. This CDR3 is 17 amino acids long. The CDR3 nucleotides read TGTGCCAGCAGCTTAAGGGCAGGGGCCATGGGGTACTACGAGCAGTACTTC. Its protein is CASSLRAGAMGYYEQYF.

The V call is TRBV10-3, the J call TRBJ1-4; D not resolved. Trimming shortened V by 0 bases and J by 0 bases, and 8 bases separated the two germline ends. The CDR3 runs to 16 residues. Germline loops: CDR1 ENHRY, CDR2 SYGVKD. CDR3 DNA sequence: TGTGCCATCAGTGAGTCGAAGGACGCAACTAATGAAAAACTGTTTTTT. Its translation: CAISESKDATNEKLFF.

In its sample, this clone was seen a few times. This sequence joins TRBV7-3 and TRBJ2-1; D not certain. Trimming took 5 bases from V and 4 from J, leaving 9 bases between them. CDR3 length: 13 amino acids. The V gene's germline CDR1 is SGHTA and CDR2 FQGTGA. The CDR3 protein is CASSLLAYNEQFF. CDR3 coding DNA: TGTGCCAGCAGCCTCCTGGCATACAATGAGCAGTTCTTC.

J is TRBJ2-3 and V is TRBV5-1; no definite D call. Trimming cost V 4 bases and J 7 bases, with 13 bases left between them. Germline loops: CDR1 SGHRS, CDR2 YFSETQ. The CDR3 is made up of 13 amino acids. Here the CDR3 reads CASSAIEANTQYF. CDR3 DNA sequence: TGCGCCAGCAGCGCCATCGAGGCGAATACGCAGTATTTT. Complete variable domain (other parts from reference TRBV5-1 and TRBJ2-3): KAGVTQTPRYLIKTRGQQVTLSCSPISGHRSVSWYQQTPGQGLQFLFEYFSETQRNKGNFPGRFSGRQFSNSRSEMNVSTLELGDSALYLCASSAIEANTQYFGPGTRLTVL.

The chain couples TRBV12-3 or TRBV12-4 to TRBJ2-5; TRBD2 matches 9 bases. With V trimmed by 8 bases and J by 5 bases, 6 bases remained unmatched. This CDR3 region has 13 residues. CDR3 DNA sequence: TGTGCCAGCCAGCGGGGGGCCGAGGAGACCCAGTACTTC. It specifies CASQRGAEETQYF.

The rearrangement uses TRBV7-2 and TRBJ1-1, with no clear D. Germline V gene sequence: CDR1 SGHTA, CDR2 FQGNSA. The germline V and J ends were trimmed by 1 base and 5 bases, with 5 bases remaining between them. The CDR3 contains 12 residues. CDR3 coding DNA: TGTGCCAGCAGCTTAGATCGGACTGAAGCTTTCTTT. This translates into CASSLDRTEAFF.

The genes are TRBV5-1 and TRBJ1-2; 8 positions match TRBD1. CDR1 is SGHRS, CDR2 YFSETQ, per germline. The CDR3 covers 13 residues. With 4 bases clipped from V and 6 bases from J, the junction kept 5 bases outside the gene matches. DNA of the CDR3: TGCGCCAGCAGCCCCCCGACAGGGGATGGCTACACCTTC. Protein product: CASSPPTGDGYTF.

V gene TRBV5-4 combines with J gene TRBJ2-1; 7 nucleotides align to TRBD2. Germline V gives CDR1 SGHNT, CDR2 YYREEE (reference sequence). This CDR3 has 14 amino acids. Germline trimming cut 5 bases from V and 6 bases from J; bases unmatched to any gene: 8. CDR3 region: CASRGGGVSNEQFF. The CDR3 nucleotides are TGTGCCAGCAGGGGGGGAGGGGTTAGCAATGAGCAGTTCTTC.

V gene TRBV9 combines with J gene TRBJ2-1, with TRBD2 matching 7 bases. After removal of 4 bases from V and 5 bases from J, the junction contained 6 bases not matched to a gene. The germline gives CDR1 SGDLS, CDR2 YYNGEE. The CDR3 totals 14 residues. The CDR3 DNA follows: TGTGCCAGCAGCTCGCGGGAGCTCCACAATGAGCAGTTCTTC. It translates to CASSSRELHNEQFF. The full variable domain, rest sourced from reference TRBV9 and TRBJ2-1, is DSGVTQTPKHLITATGQRVTLRCSPRSGDLSVYWYQQSLDQGLQFLIQYYNGEERAKGNILERFSAQQFPDLHSELNLSSLELGDSALYFCASSSRELHNEQFFGPGTRLTVL.

The gene calls are TRBV5-1 and TRBJ2-2; 7 nucleotides align to TRBD1. Germline CDR1 and CDR2: SGHRS and YFSETQ. The CDR3 spans 16 residues. V dropped 4 bases and J dropped 0; count of bases not matched to a gene: 6. The CDR3 sequence is CASSRAGTANTGELFF. The CDR3 coding sequence is TGCGCCAGCAGCAGAGCCGGGACAGCGAACACCGGGGAGCTGTTTTTT.

The chain has TRBV19 and TRBJ1-2; 7 bases align to TRBD1. CDR3 size: 16 residues. Per the germline V gene, CDR1 is LNHDA and CDR2 is SQIVND (reference sequence). Trimming cost V 0 bases and J 5 bases; bases outside gene matches: 9. In DNA form, the CDR3 reads TGTGCCAGTAGTATAGAAGGGGGCAGGCTATTATATGGCTACACCTTC. It is translated as CASSIEGGRLLYGYTF. Looking up the rest from reference TRBV19 and TRBJ1-2 gives the full variable domain: DGGITQSPKYLFRKEGQNVTLSCEQNLNHDAMYWYRQDPGQGLRLIYYSQIVNDFQKGDIAEGYSVSREKKESFPLTVTSAQKNPTAFYLCASSIEGGRLLYGYTFGSGTRLTVV.